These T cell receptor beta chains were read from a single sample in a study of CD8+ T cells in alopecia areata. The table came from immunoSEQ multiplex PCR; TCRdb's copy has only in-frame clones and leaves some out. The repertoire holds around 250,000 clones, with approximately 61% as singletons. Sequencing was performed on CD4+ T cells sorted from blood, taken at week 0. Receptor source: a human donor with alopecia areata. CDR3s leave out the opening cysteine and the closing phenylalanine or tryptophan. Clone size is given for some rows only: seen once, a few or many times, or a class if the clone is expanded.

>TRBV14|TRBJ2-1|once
ASSQIGLAGNEQF
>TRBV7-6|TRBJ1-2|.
ASSLGQGGTYGYT
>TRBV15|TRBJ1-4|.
ATSRDKGYEKLF
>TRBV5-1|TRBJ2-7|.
ASSAYAGTNYEQY
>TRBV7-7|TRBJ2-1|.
ASSRLGSEQF
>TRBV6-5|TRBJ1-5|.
ASSYAAGHNQPQH
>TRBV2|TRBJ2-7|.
ASSAEGWGYEQY
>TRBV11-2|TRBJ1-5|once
ASSLERLNQPQH
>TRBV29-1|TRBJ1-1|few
SVAGTVNTEAF
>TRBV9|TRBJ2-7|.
ASSVAIGLFDEQY
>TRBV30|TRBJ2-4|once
AWSFSTGIQY
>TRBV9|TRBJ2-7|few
ASSDGPLREQY
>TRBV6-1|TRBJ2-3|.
ASKRVAQDTQY
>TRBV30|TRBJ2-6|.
ASGRVSGANVLT
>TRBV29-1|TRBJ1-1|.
SVEHRQGVGMNTEAF
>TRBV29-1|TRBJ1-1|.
SVEAGGTEAF
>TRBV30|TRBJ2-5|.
AWTPGQGEETQY
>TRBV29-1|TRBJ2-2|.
SAAQGGNTGELF
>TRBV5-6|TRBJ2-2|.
ASSWEVRGYTGELF
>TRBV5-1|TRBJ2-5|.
ASSFYGQQETQY
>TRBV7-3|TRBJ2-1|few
ASSLRLAGHNEQF
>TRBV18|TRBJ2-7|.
ASSPGASSIGSYEQY
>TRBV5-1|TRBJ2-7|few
ASSPGTGRPYEQY
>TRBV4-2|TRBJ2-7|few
ASFMGGKYYEQY
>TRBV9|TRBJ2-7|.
ASSVGQLSYEQY
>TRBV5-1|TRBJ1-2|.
ASSPPSASTGYT
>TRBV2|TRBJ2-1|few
ASSEWDEQF
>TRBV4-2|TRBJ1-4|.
ASSQVPGNTEKLF
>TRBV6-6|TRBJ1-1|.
ASSSTPMTTEAF
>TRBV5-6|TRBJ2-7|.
ASSLAGQGTYEQY
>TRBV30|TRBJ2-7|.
ASPGPLGGQY
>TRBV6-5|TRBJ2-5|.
ASSYGVAPQETQY
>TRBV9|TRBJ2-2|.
ASSPGSVNTGELF
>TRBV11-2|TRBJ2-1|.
ASSLEPVADEQF
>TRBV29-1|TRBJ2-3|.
SVGPQGQGGTDTQY
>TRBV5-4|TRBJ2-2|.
ASSQAVSTGELF
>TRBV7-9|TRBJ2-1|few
ASSTAWVHNEQF
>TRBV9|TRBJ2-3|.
ASSVVGVTDTQY
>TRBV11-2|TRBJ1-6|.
ASSDGTELSPLH
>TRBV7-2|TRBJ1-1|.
ASSPLGGVTEAF
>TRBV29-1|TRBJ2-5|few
SVGPGQETQY
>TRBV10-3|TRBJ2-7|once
AISEESREQY
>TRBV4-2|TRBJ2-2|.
ASSQDETDRELF
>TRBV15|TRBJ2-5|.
ATSRVGSRGETQY